These T cell receptor beta chains were read from a single sample in a study of cytomegalovirus exposure and HLA in healthy donors. Sequencing used immunoSEQ multiplex PCR; TCRdb keeps in-frame clones, though not all of them. The sample shows around 120,000 clones, approximately 80% of them seen only once. What was sequenced was PBMCs. Receptors originate from a man between 25 and 39 years old in good health and CMV-seronegative. The CDR3 runs from the conserved cysteine through the conserved F or W. Fields, in order: clone size, V gene, D gene, CDR3 length, J gene, CDR3 protein, CDR3 DNA. D genes are given only for firm matches. Clone size is given for some rows only: seen once, a few or many times, or a class if the clone is expanded.

abundance: few; v_gene: TRBV2; d_gene: NA; len: 13; j_gene: TRBJ2-5; CDR3aa: CASTPGLAVQQYF; CDR3nt: TGTGCCAGCACCCCCGGTTTGGCTGTACAGCAGTACTTC
abundance: NA; v_gene: TRBV27; d_gene: NA; len: 16; j_gene: TRBJ1-2; CDR3aa: CASSTGYEGEGMANTF; CDR3nt: TGTGCCAGCAGTACTGGGTACGAGGGGGAAGGTATGGCTAACACCTTC
abundance: few; v_gene: TRBV11-3; d_gene: TRBD2; len: 17; j_gene: TRBJ2-1; CDR3aa: CASSLGLAGGRYNEQFF; CDR3nt: TGTGCCAGCAGCTTGGGACTAGCGGGAGGGCGCTACAATGAGCAGTTCTTC
abundance: few; v_gene: TRBV6-1; d_gene: TRBD1; len: 12; j_gene: TRBJ1-5; CDR3aa: CATNRGDQPQHF; CDR3nt: TGTGCCACCAACAGGGGCGATCAGCCCCAGCATTTT
abundance: once; v_gene: TRBV27; d_gene: TRBD2; len: 14; j_gene: TRBJ2-3; CDR3aa: CASSLAGVEDTQYF; CDR3nt: TGTGCCAGCAGTTTGGCGGGAGTAGAAGATACGCAGTATTTT
abundance: NA; v_gene: TRBV29-1; d_gene: NA; len: 15; j_gene: TRBJ1-2; CDR3aa: CSVEGGRDNVYGYTF; CDR3nt: TGCAGCGTTGAGGGAGGGCGGGACAACGTCTATGGCTACACCTTC
abundance: NA; v_gene: TRBV7-9; d_gene: TRBD1; len: 16; j_gene: TRBJ1-2; CDR3aa: CASSRIPGTGVEGYTF; CDR3nt: TGTGCCAGCAGCCGAATTCCCGGGACAGGGGTAGAAGGCTACACCTTC
abundance: NA; v_gene: TRBV18; d_gene: TRBD1; len: 14; j_gene: TRBJ1-6; CDR3aa: CASSVTGSNSPLHF; CDR3nt: TGTGCCAGCTCAGTGACAGGGAGTAATTCACCCCTCCACTTT
abundance: few; v_gene: TRBV27; d_gene: TRBD1; len: 15; j_gene: TRBJ2-7; CDR3aa: CASSLKIQGALEQYF; CDR3nt: TGTGCCAGCAGTTTAAAAATACAGGGGGCTCTCGAGCAGTACTTC
abundance: NA; v_gene: TRBV11-2; d_gene: NA; len: 15; j_gene: TRBJ1-6; CDR3aa: CASSLVPDSGSPLHF; CDR3nt: TGTGCCAGCAGCTTAGTTCCAGACAGTGGTTCACCCCTCCACTTT